A selection of T cell receptor beta chains follows, all from one sample in a study of control samples from healthy donors and cancer patients. TCRdb's copy holds only in-frame clones and misses some; the assay was immunoSEQ multiplex PCR. The table has 100,000 to 150,000 clones, 92% seen once. Sequencing was performed on blood. These receptor sequences come from a woman aged 50 to 60 in good health. Both conserved end residues are part of each CDR3. Fields, in order: V gene, clone size, J gene, D gene, CDR3 DNA, CDR3 protein. A D gene is named only where the DNA matches it firmly. The listing skips clone size in some rows; elsewhere it reads once, few, many or a size class.

TRBV5-1	NA	TRBJ2-1	TRBD2	TGCGCCAGCAGGGCGGGGGGGGCGAAACAGTTCTTC	CASRAGGAKQFF
TRBV19	NA	TRBJ1-3	NA	TGTGCCAGTAGTACAGCTCAAAGCTCTGGAAACACCATATATTTT	CASSTAQSSGNTIYF
TRBV3-1/TRBV3-2	NA	TRBJ2-1	NA	TGTGCCAGCAGCCAAGGACTAATCCATGAGCAGTTCTTC	CASSQGLIHEQFF
TRBV18	NA	TRBJ1-2	NA	TGTGCCAGCCTCTATGGCTACACCTTC	CASLYGYTF
TRBV6-5	NA	TRBJ2-7	NA	TGTGCCAGCAGTTCGGCCCGATCCTACGAGCAGTACTTC	CASSSARSYEQYF
TRBV4-1	NA	TRBJ1-4	NA	TGCGCCAGCAGCCAAGATAACAGCCTAAATGAAAAACTGTTTTTT	CASSQDNSLNEKLFF
TRBV24-1	NA	TRBJ1-2	NA	TGTGCCACCAGTGATGGGGGGAGCGGAATGTATGGCTACACCTTC	CATSDGGSGMYGYTF
TRBV6-6	NA	TRBJ2-1	NA	TGTGCCAGCCAATTCAGGGGAAAAGATGAGCAGTTCTTC	CASQFRGKDEQFF
TRBV5-1	NA	TRBJ2-2	NA	TGCGCCAGCAGTTCCGAGGGGAACACCGGGGAGCTGTTTTTT	CASSSEGNTGELFF
TRBV19	NA	TRBJ1-4	NA	TGTGCCAGTAGTCCAAAATATTCGACTAATGAAAAACTGTTTTTT	CASSPKYSTNEKLFF
TRBV18	NA	TRBJ1-1	NA	TGTGCCAGCTCCCCAAGACACCTGGAAACTGAAGCTTTCTTT	CASSPRHLETEAFF
TRBV18	NA	TRBJ1-2	TRBD1	TGTGCCAGCTCACAAAGACAGGGGATCGACTATGGCTACACCTTC	CASSQRQGIDYGYTF
TRBV19	NA	TRBJ1-1	NA	TGTGCCAGTAGTATTCGGGACGGGGCTTTCTTT	CASSIRDGAFF
TRBV29-1	NA	TRBJ2-1	TRBD2	TGCAGCGTTGAATTGCTAGCGGGAATAAGCTCCTACAATGAGCAGTTCTTC	CSVELLAGISSYNEQFF
TRBV28	NA	TRBJ1-2	NA	TGTGCCAGCAGTTTGGAGGATTGGGGCTATGGCTACACCTTC	CASSLEDWGYGYTF
TRBV2	NA	TRBJ2-5	NA	TGTGCCAGGGAGGCGGGTTCAGAGACCCAGTACTTC	CAREAGSETQYF
TRBV18	NA	TRBJ2-4	TRBD2	TGTGCCAGCTCACCACGAGTGGCTCTAGCGGGCCAGAGTCAAAACATTCAGTACTTC	CASSPRVALAGQSQNIQYF
TRBV28	NA	TRBJ2-1	NA	TGTGCCAGCAGTAAGGGTGGGGATGAGCAGTTCTTC	CASSKGGDEQFF
TRBV10-3	once	TRBJ1-1	NA	TGTGCCTCTTTTTCCGTGGCAGGAGAGAACACTGAAGCTTTCTTT	CASFSVAGENTEAFF
TRBV27	NA	TRBJ2-7	NA	TGTGCCAGCAGCCACCGTGGGAGCTCCTACGAGCAGTACTTC	CASSHRGSSYEQYF
TRBV6-6	NA	TRBJ2-1	NA	TGTGCCAGCAGCCTAGGCAATGAGCAGTTCTTC	CASSLGNEQFF
TRBV7-8	NA	TRBJ1-5	TRBD1	TGTGCCAGCAGCCTTACCCCGGGACAGGGGAATCAGCCCCAGCATTTT	CASSLTPGQGNQPQHF